These 27 T cell receptor beta chains came from one sample sequenced in a study of tumor-infiltrating lymphocytes in primary liver carcinoma. Both RNA and DNA were isolated together from around 20-30 mg of bulk tissue that had not been sorted. Using a constant-region primer together with ProtoScript II reverse transcriptase, TCR beta cDNA was made from 500 ng of total RNA. The TCR beta library was amplified through three nested multiplex PCR rounds in a modified ARM-PCR procedure. The first two PCR rounds used TRBV1-TRBV30 primers with a Cbeta primer, around 10 cycles each. A single record per CDR3 protein comes from TCRdb applying MiXCR to the multiplex PCR reads. In the table there are about 64,000 distinct CDR3 sequences, approximately 74% of which are singletons. Sample: liver tumor tissue from sampling region 4. The subset is: tumor region T4, right-lateral pole. These receptors were taken from a middle-aged man with primary liver carcinoma and hepatitis B virus infection.

This clonotype was observed many times. The V and J genes are TRBV5-6 and TRBJ2-7, with no clear D. CDR3 length: 12 residues. V dropped 4 bases and J dropped 5 bases, with 10 bases sitting between them. Germline V lookup: CDR1 SGHDT, CDR2 YYEEEE. CDR3 DNA sequence: TGTGCCAGCAGCCTTAAAAGGGACGAGCAGTACTTC. Translated, it gives CASSLKRDEQYF.

About this clonotype itself: Mismatch with germline at one junction end may stem from a read error. The chain recombines TRBV11-2 with TRBJ2-7; no definite D call. This CDR3 region has 15 residues. Germline-derived CDR1 and CDR2 are SGHAT and FQNNGV. The CDR3: CASSLFSRITYEKYF. The CDR3 DNA reads TGTGCCAGCAGCTTATTCTCGAGGATTACCTACGAGAAGTACTTC.

This clonotype occurred many times. The CDR3 does not close with the conserved phenylalanine or tryptophan, likely indicating a read error. The V and J genes are TRBV10-2 and TRBJ2-1, with D perhaps matching TRBD2 (6 bases). Germline CDR1 is WSHSY and CDR2 is SAAADI. This CDR3 is built from 16 residues. Deletions cut 5 bases from V and 0 bases from J, with 14 bases between. Here the CDR3 reads CASSLTTGSSYNEQFL. The CDR3 DNA is TGCGCCAGCAGTCTCACTACCGGGAGCTCCTACAATGAGCAGTTCTTA.

This clonotype was counted at least ten times. This rearrangement joins TRBV29-1 to TRBJ2-7, with 7 bases matching TRBD1. Germline CDR1 and CDR2: SQVTM and ANQGSEA. This CDR3 has 14 amino acids. The ends lost 6 bases at V and 9 bases at J; junction bases unmatched: 17. As DNA, the CDR3 is TGCAGCGTCCCAGACAGGGTGGATCAGGTTGGGCAGTACTTC. Its translation is CSVPDRVDQVGQYF.

In regard to this clonotype: A read error may account for a junction end that differs from germline. The chain links TRBV4-2 to TRBJ2-1; tentatively, D is TRBD2 (6 bases). This CDR3 comprises 15 residues. Germline V CDR1 and CDR2: LGHNA, YNFKEQ. The CDR3 is CASSKDWTTGDEQFF. CDR3 nucleotides: TGTGCCAGCAGCAAAGATTGGACTACCGGCGATGAGCAGTTCTTC.

This clonotype was seen a few times. V gene TRBV7-2 combines with J gene TRBJ1-1; weak D call: TRBD1 (6 bases). V was clipped by 4 bases and J by 8 bases, with 17 bases between them. CDR1 and CDR2 from the germline V gene are SGHTA and FQGNSA. CDR3 size: 14 residues. The CDR3 is CASSSRRGGPEAFF. In DNA form, the CDR3 reads TGTGCCAGCAGCTCACGGCGGGGGGGGCCCGAAGCTTTCTTT.

The sample holds many counts of this clonotype. This rearrangement joins TRBV7-9 to TRBJ2-3; 7 bases are a match to TRBD2. The CDR3 sequence is 17 residues long. The trim removed 5 bases at V and 3 bases at J, leaving 14 bases unmatched. CDR1 is SEHNR, CDR2 FQNEAQ, per germline (reference sequence). CDR3 protein: CASSTQEGSGITDTQYF. The CDR3 nucleotides are TGTGCCAGCAGCACCCAAGAGGGGAGCGGGATAACAGATACGCAGTATTTT. The full variable domain, in which reference TRBV7-9 and TRBJ2-3 provide the parts outside the CDR3, is DTGVSQNPRHKITKRGQNVTFRCDPISEHNRLYWYRQTLGQGPEFLTYFQNEAQLEKSRLLSDRFSAERPKGSFSTLEIQRTEQGDSAMYLCASSTQEGSGITDTQYFGPGTRLTVL.

Comment on this clonotype: The junction departs from germline at one end; a sequencing error may be responsible. The V and J genes are TRBV5-5 and TRBJ1-1; D is ambiguous. Germline CDR1 reads SGHKS; CDR2 reads YYEKEE (reference sequence). The CDR3 has 14 amino acids. DNA for the CDR3: TGTGCCAGCAGCTTAGATTTATGGAACACTGGAGCTTTCTTT. Amino acid sequence: CASSLDLWNTGAFF.

Details on this clonotype: The junction shows a germline mismatch at one end, possibly a read error. The chain couples TRBV11-2 to TRBJ2-2; D is undetermined. CDR1 is SGHAT, CDR2 FQNNGV, per germline. This CDR3 has 15 residues. For the CDR3, the DNA is TGTGCCAGCAGCTTTGTGGGATGGAACACCCGGGAGCTGTTTTTT. The encoded protein is CASSFVGWNTRELFF.

Turning to this clonotype: Sequence at one end of the junction differs from germline and may be a read error. The rearrangement joins TRBV5-1 to TRBJ2-3, with 10 bases lining up with TRBD2. From germline, CDR1 is SGHRS and CDR2 YFSETQ. The CDR3 totals 15 residues. CDR3 in amino acids: CASGLIAGGTDSQYF. In DNA form, the CDR3 reads TGCGCCAGCGGCTTGATAGCGGGAGGCACAGATTCGCAGTATTTT.

The rearrangement links TRBV7-9 to TRBJ1-2, with D possibly TRBD1 on 6 matching bases. Germline V CDR1 and CDR2: SEHNR, FQNEAQ (reference sequence). This CDR3 has 16 residues. V gave up 9 bases and J gave up 9 bases, with 29 bases separating them. The CDR3 spells CASSPGGRLSQYRYTF. The CDR3 DNA is TGTGCCAGTAGCCCCGGGGGCAGGCTGTCCCAGTATCGCTACACCTTC.

In regard to this clonotype: One junction end disagrees with the germline gene, perhaps due to a read error. V gene TRBV7-9 combines with J gene TRBJ2-1; D gene uncertain. CDR1 SEHNR and CDR2 FQNEAQ come from the germline V gene (reference sequence). The CDR3 has 13 residues. The CDR3 reads CPSSQSLVNEQFF. CDR3 DNA sequence: TGTCCCAGCAGTCAATCTCTGGTGAATGAGCAGTTCTTC.

On this clonotype: One junction end does not reproduce the germline sequence, and a read error may be involved. The rearrangement uses TRBV28 and TRBJ1-3, with 7 bases aligning to TRBD1. Per germline, CDR1 MDHEN and CDR2 SYDVKM. This CDR3 contains 13 residues. CDR3 coding DNA: TGTGCCAGCCGGGACAGCCTCACCCACACCATACATTTT. Translation: CASRDSLTHTIHF. Combining the CDR3 with reference TRBV28 and TRBJ1-3 gives the whole variable domain DVKVTQSSRYLVKRTGEKVFLECVQDMDHENMFWYRQDPGLGLRLIYFSYDVKMKEKGDIPEGYSVSREKKERFSLILESASTNQTSMYLCASRDSLTHTIHFGEGSWLTVV.

J is TRBJ1-5 and V is TRBV6-2 or TRBV6-3; weak D call: TRBD1 (5 bases). V lost 4 bases, J lost 10 bases, and 20 bases lay in between. CDR3 size: 15 residues. In germline, CDR1 is MNHEY, CDR2 SVGEGT. DNA for the CDR3: TGTGCCAGCAGTTTTGACAGTTATAGCAACCACCCCCAGCATTTT. Residues: CASSFDSYSNHPQHF.

Details on this clonotype: This CDR3 fails to terminate in the conserved phenylalanine or tryptophan, so it likely reflects a read error. The gene calls are TRBV28 and TRBJ2-5; D is undetermined. The germline CDR1 and CDR2 sequences are MDHEN and SYDVKM. Trimming cost V 3 bases and J 3 bases, with 11 bases left between them. There are 14 residues in the CDR3. CDR3 coding DNA: TGTGCCAGCAGTTTGCGAGGCTTTGAAGAGACCCAGTACCTC. Encoded protein: CASSLRGFEETQYL.

On this clonotype: An end of the junction differs from the germline gene, which may be a read error. In DNA form, the CDR3 reads TGTGTCAGCAGCAAAGGACTAGCGGTCACAGATACGCAGTATTTT. Translated: CVSSKGLAVTDTQYF. The chain recombines TRBV5-4 with TRBJ2-3; 10 nucleotides match TRBD2. Germline assignment: CDR1 SGHNT and CDR2 YYREEE (reference sequence). The CDR3 covers 15 residues. The complete variable domain, with remaining parts taken from reference TRBV5-4 and TRBJ2-3, reads ETGVTQSPTHLIKTRGQQVTLRCSSQSGHNTVSWYQQALGQGPQFIFQYYREEENGRGNFPPRFSGLQFPNYSSELNVNALELDDSALYLCVSSKGLAVTDTQYFGPGTRLTVL.

The chain combines TRBV6-5 with TRBJ1-2, with TRBD1 identical over 9 bases. Trimming removed 9 bases from V and 11 bases from J; junction bases left unmatched: 13. Germline V CDR1 and CDR2: MNHEY, SVGAGI. CDR3 length: 13 residues. CDR3: CARSPQGAVGYTF. CDR3 nucleotides: TGTGCCAGGAGCCCACAGGGGGCGGTCGGTTACACCTTC.

This chain connects TRBV6-1 to TRBJ2-1, with 10 bases that match TRBD2. This CDR3 region has 16 residues. The V gene end was trimmed by 6 bases and the J gene end by 16 bases; junction bases not matched to a gene: 21. Looked up from germline, CDR1 is MNHNS and CDR2 is SASEGT. This CDR3 reads CASRAIRTSGYNEHFF. The CDR3 region has the DNA TGTGCCAGCAGAGCCATTCGGACTAGCGGTTACAATGAACATTTCTTC.

About this clonotype: One end of the junction does not line up with germline, which may come from a read error. The chain is built from TRBV6-6 and TRBJ2-3; 8 nucleotides align to TRBD1. The V gene's germline CDR1 is MNHNY and CDR2 SVGAGI (reference sequence). This CDR3 comprises 14 residues. This chain's CDR3 is CASRYRGNTDTQCF. In DNA form, the CDR3 reads TGTGCCAGCAGATACAGGGGGAATACAGATACGCAGTGTTTT.

In regard to this clonotype: Its ends do not fully match the called genes, so a read error is possible. V usage is TRBV6-1 and J usage is TRBJ2-3, with 10 bases identical to TRBD2. Per germline, CDR1 MNHNS and CDR2 SASEGT. The CDR3 is made up of 16 amino acids. The CDR3 region has the DNA TGTCCCAACAGTGACCCTCGACTAGCGGGCGCAGATAGGCAGTATTTT. It yields the protein CPNSDPRLAGADRQYF.

This clonotype was seen repeatedly, ten times or more. This chain connects TRBV5-1 to TRBJ2-5; weak D call: TRBD2 (6 bases). Germline CDR1 is SGHRS and CDR2 is YFSETQ. The CDR3 is 18 residues long. V shed 0 bases and J shed 0 bases, with 18 bases lying between them. The chain's CDR3 is CASSLGVGGTVNQETQYF. In nucleotides, the CDR3 is TGCGCCAGCAGCTTGGGGGTTGGCGGGACCGTTAACCAAGAGACCCAGTACTTC. Using reference TRBV5-1 and TRBJ2-5 for the parts outside the CDR3, the full variable domain is KAGVTQTPRYLIKTRGQQVTLSCSPISGHRSVSWYQQTPGQGLQFLFEYFSETQRNKGNFPGRFSGRQFSNSRSEMNVSTLELGDSALYLCASSLGVGGTVNQETQYFGPGTRLLVL.

J is TRBJ2-7 and V is TRBV12-3 or TRBV12-4, with D perhaps matching TRBD1 (5 bases). CDR3 length: 12 amino acids. V lost 5 bases to trimming and J lost 4 bases, with 9 bases between them. CDR3 sequence (DNA): TGTGCCAGCAGTCTAGGGGAATACGAGCAGTACTTC. Protein: CASSLGEYEQYF.

This clonotype was counted ten times or more. The chain uses TRBV6-5 and TRBJ2-3; D unclear. V dropped 5 bases and J dropped 0 bases, with 15 bases sitting between them. The CDR3 is 16 residues long. Germline V gene lookup returns CDR1 MNHEY and CDR2 SVGAGI. DNA for the CDR3: TGTGCCAGCAGTCCCCCCTCCGGACGGAGCACAGATACGCAGTATTTT. This encodes CASSPPSGRSTDTQYF.

The chain employs TRBV5-6 and TRBJ2-7; 7 bases are shared with TRBD1. In germline, CDR1 is SGHDT, CDR2 YYEEEE. The J segment lost 2 bases and the V segment lost 9 bases, leaving 11 bases of the junction unmatched. The CDR3 extends over 14 amino acids. The CDR3 loop is CAINLQGVAYEQYF. The DNA for the CDR3 is TGTGCCATCAACTTGCAGGGGGTCGCCTACGAGCAGTACTTC.

The rearrangement joins TRBV5-5 to TRBJ2-7, with 8 positions matching TRBD2. The CDR3 runs 16 residues. Germline CDR1 and CDR2: SGHKS and YYEKEE (reference sequence). CDR3 coding DNA: TGTATCAGCAGCCTGGTTATAGGAGCGGGAGTATGGGAGCAGTACTTC. It translates to CISSLVIGAGVWEQYF.

This clonotype was observed a few times. V is TRBV6-2 or TRBV6-3 and J is TRBJ2-7; 8 nucleotides line up with TRBD1. The CDR3 contains 15 residues. The junction had 8 bases not matched to a gene; V was cut back by 5 bases and J by 2 bases. Germline V gene sequence: CDR1 MNHEY, CDR2 SVGEGT. The CDR3 protein is CASSDPTGEAYEQYF. CDR3 nucleotide sequence: TGTGCCAGCAGTGACCCGACAGGGGAGGCCTACGAGCAGTACTTC.

As concerns this clonotype: Sequence at one end of the junction differs from germline and may be a read error. The chain recombines TRBV5-5 with TRBJ2-1; 8 bases line up with TRBD1. Germline loops: CDR1 SGHKS, CDR2 YYEKEE (reference sequence). The CDR3 sequence is 15 residues long. The CDR3 coding sequence is TGTGCCTGCAGCCCTGGACAGGGTTCTTACAACGAGCAGTTCTTC. Protein product: CACSPGQGSYNEQFF.